This T cell receptor (beta chain) was observed in a study of CD8 T cells in Susac syndrome. Study background: Treatment at blood withdrawal was none, corticosteroids, or intravenous immunoglobulin alone in Susac syndrome patients.

Recently defined diagnostic criteria for definite or probable disease were fulfilled by Susac syndrome patients. This CDR3 is built from 15 residues. Germline assignment: CDR1 MNHEY and CDR2 SVGEGT. The ends lost 8 bases at V and 5 bases at J; junction bases unmatched: 12. An amount of RNA that ranged from roughly 0.5 to 1 ug was reverse transcribed with random hexamers. Each CDR3 protein is one row after TCRdb ran MiXCR on the immunoSEQ multiplex PCR reads. The sample holds fewer than 85,000 distinct CDR3 sequences, roughly 94% seen once. This sequence was found in a human donor with Susac syndrome. Material for sequencing was CD8+ T cells from PBMCs. The V call is TRBV6-2 or TRBV6-3, the J call TRBJ2-5; 9 nucleotides align to TRBD2. In nucleotides, the CDR3 is TGTGCCAGCCGGTTCCTGGGACTAGCCGGGGAGACCCAGTACTTC. It yields the protein CASRFLGLAGETQYF.